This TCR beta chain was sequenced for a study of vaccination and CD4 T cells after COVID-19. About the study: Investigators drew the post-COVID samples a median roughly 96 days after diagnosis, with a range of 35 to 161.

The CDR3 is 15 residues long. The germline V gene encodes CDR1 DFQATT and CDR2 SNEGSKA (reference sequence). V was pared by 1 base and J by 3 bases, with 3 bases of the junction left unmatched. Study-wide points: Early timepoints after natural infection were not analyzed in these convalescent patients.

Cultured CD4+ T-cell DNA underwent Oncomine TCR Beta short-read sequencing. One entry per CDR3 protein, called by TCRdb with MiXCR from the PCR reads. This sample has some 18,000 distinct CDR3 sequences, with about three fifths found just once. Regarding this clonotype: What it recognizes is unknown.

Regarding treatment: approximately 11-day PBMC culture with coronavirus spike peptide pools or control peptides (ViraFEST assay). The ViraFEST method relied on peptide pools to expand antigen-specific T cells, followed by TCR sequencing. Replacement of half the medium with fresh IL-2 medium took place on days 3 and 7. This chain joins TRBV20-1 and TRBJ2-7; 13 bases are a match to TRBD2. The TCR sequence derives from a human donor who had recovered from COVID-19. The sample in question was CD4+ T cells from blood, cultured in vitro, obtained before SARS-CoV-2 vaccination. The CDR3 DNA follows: TGCAGTGCTAGAGGGACTAGCGGGGGCCTCTACGAGCAGTACTTC. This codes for CSARGTSGGLYEQYF.